Shown below are 20 T cell receptor beta chains from a single sample sequenced in a study. Each CDR3 protein is one row after TCRdb ran MiXCR on the RT-PCR reads. The sample shows hundreds of thousands of distinct CDR3 sequences, approximately 15% of them seen only once. Specimen: memory CD4+ T cells from blood. Receptors originate from a female donor in good health, serving as a healthy control.

This clonotype was detected many times. This rearrangement joins TRBV7-2 to TRBJ2-5, with D perhaps given as TRBD1 or TRBD2 (7 bases each). The CDR3 is 16 amino acids. The germline gives CDR1 SGHTA, CDR2 FQGNSA. Trimming pared 6 bases from V and 0 bases from J, leaving 17 bases between. The CDR3 bases are TGTGCCAGCAGTCGTTGGGGGGGGACAGACCAAGAGACCCAGTACTTC. Translated, it gives CASSRWGGTDQETQYF.

This clonotype was seen a few times. The chain uses TRBV7-3 and TRBJ2-3, with D perhaps matching TRBD2 (7 bases). Deletions cut 6 bases from V and 3 bases from J, with 19 bases between. Germline CDR1 SGHTA, CDR2 FQGTGA. The CDR3 is 16 amino acids. The CDR3 is CASSFSLGGGTDTQYF. CDR3 in DNA: TGTGCCAGCAGTTTCTCCCTAGGGGGGGGGACAGATACGCAGTATTTT.

In this sample, this clonotype turned up many times. This chain links TRBV7-2 with TRBJ2-7; the match to TRBD2 covers 7 bases. V shed 7 bases and J 4 bases; nucleotides not matched to a gene: 13. The length of the CDR3 is 15 residues. CDR1 is SGHTA and CDR2 is FQGNSA in the germline V gene. In DNA, the CDR3 is TGTGCCAGCACCTGGAACACGGCGGGAGAGTACGAGCAGTACTTC. Translated: CASTWNTAGEYEQYF.

This clonotype was observed a handful of times. This chain uses TRBV30 with TRBJ1-1; D not certain. CDR3 length equals 11 residues. The V and J ends lost 3 bases and 5 bases respectively, with 7 bases between them. Germline CDR1 reads GTSNPN; CDR2 reads SVGIG (reference sequence). The CDR3 reads CAWSPATEAFF. The DNA for the CDR3 is TGTGCCTGGAGCCCAGCGACTGAAGCTTTCTTT.

The chain couples TRBV5-1 to TRBJ2-7; TRBD1 matches 10 bases. This CDR3 spans 13 amino acids. V dropped 5 bases and J dropped 8; count of bases not matched to a gene: 7. Germline V CDR1 and CDR2: SGHRS, YFSETQ. CDR3 bases: TGCGCCAGCAGTTCACCGGGACAGGGGCAGCAGTACTTC. Amino acids: CASSSPGQGQQYF.

This chain uses TRBV7-2 with TRBJ1-1; perhaps TRBD1 as D (5 bases). Germline CDR1 is SGHTA and CDR2 is FQGNSA. V lost 1 base and J 0 bases, leaving 9 bases between the germline ends. The length of the CDR3 is 15 residues. The CDR3 sequence is CASSLVQGMNTEAFF. Here the CDR3 DNA reads TGTGCCAGCAGCTTAGTCCAGGGCATGAACACTGAAGCTTTCTTT.

This clonotype has just a few counts. V usage is TRBV7-2 and J usage is TRBJ2-7; 8 bases are a match to TRBD2. Germline lookup yields CDR1 SGHTA and CDR2 FQGNSA. With V trimmed by 5 bases and J by 2 bases, 14 bases remained unmatched. The CDR3 is made up of 17 amino acids. In DNA, the CDR3 is TGTGCCAGCAGCCAACGGGGGAGTAGCGGGATTCCCTACGAGCAGTACTTC. Translation: CASSQRGSSGIPYEQYF.

This clonotype was detected a few times. The genes are TRBV9 and TRBJ2-2; D is uncertain. There are 15 residues in the CDR3. Germline V gene data show CDR1 as SGDLS and CDR2 as YYNGEE. V lost 0 bases to trimming and J lost 4 bases, with 10 bases between them. This CDR3 is CASSVDLGSTGELFF. CDR3 sequence (DNA): TGTGCCAGCAGCGTAGATCTGGGAAGCACCGGGGAGCTGTTTTTT.

This clonotype was detected only a few times. V is TRBV10-2 and J is TRBJ2-4; possibly TRBD1 for D (5 bases). CDR1 is WSHSY, CDR2 SAAADI, per germline. The V gene lost 5 bases and the J gene lost 0 bases, with 11 bases spanning the gap. The CDR3 covers 15 residues. The CDR3 DNA follows: TGCGCCAGCAGTACAGGAGCCTTAGCCAAAAACATTCAGTACTTC. It codes for CASSTGALAKNIQYF.

V gene TRBV20-1 combines with J gene TRBJ2-5; D unclear. Germline values: CDR1 DFQATT, CDR2 SNEGSKA (reference sequence). This CDR3 is 14 amino acids long. V lost 5 bases and J 4 bases, leaving 17 bases between the germline ends. CDR3 region: CSAQAGPSLETQYF. CDR3 coding DNA: TGCAGTGCTCAGGCAGGACCCAGCCTAGAGACCCAGTACTTC.

The sample holds a few counts of this clonotype. The chain has TRBV12-3 or TRBV12-4 and TRBJ2-3; D uncertain. This CDR3 has 11 amino acids. The ends were cut back, 5 bases at V and 8 bases at J, with 8 bases in the middle. In nucleotides, the CDR3 is TGTGCCAGCAGTCAAATAGGTACGCAGTATTTT. Translating it yields CASSQIGTQYF.

The V call is TRBV28, the J call TRBJ2-3, with D perhaps matching TRBD2 (6 bases). V was pared by 8 bases and J by 6 bases, with 12 bases between. The CDR3 runs 12 residues. Germline CDR1 MDHEN, CDR2 SYDVKM. The CDR3, as DNA: TGTGCCAGCGGGACTTATAAGGATACGCAGTATTTT. Its protein is CASGTYKDTQYF.

A note on this clonotype: A much larger clone is a single base away; this may be a read error. V and J are TRBV29-1 and TRBJ2-1; no clear D gene. Germline-derived CDR1 and CDR2 are SQVTM and ANQGSEA. There are 14 residues in the CDR3. The CDR3 bases are TGCAGCGTTGTGAGCCTTTCTGTCCACAATGAGCAGCTCTTC. It translates to CSVVSLSVHNEQLF.

This chain joins TRBV6-2 or TRBV6-3 and TRBJ1-5; D may be TRBD1 (6 bases). Germline V lookup: CDR1 MNHEY, CDR2 SVGEGT. The CDR3 loop spans 14 amino acids. Trimming pared 6 bases from V and 6 bases from J, leaving 15 bases between. CDR3 DNA sequence: TGTGCCAGCAGCCGGGGGGCCCGAGGTCAGCCCCAGCATTTT. Protein product: CASSRGARGQPQHF.

This clonotype was seen a few times. The chain joins TRBV12-3 or TRBV12-4 to TRBJ2-2; 12 nucleotides match TRBD2. Trimming cost V 3 bases and J 6 bases; bases outside gene matches: 5. This CDR3 spans 16 amino acids. The CDR3 protein is CASSLTSGRSAGELFF. The CDR3 coding sequence is TGTGCCAGCAGTTTGACTAGCGGGAGATCGGCCGGGGAGCTGTTTTTT.

This clonotype has a count of ten or more. The chain combines TRBV10-3 with TRBJ1-2; possibly TRBD1 for D (5 bases). Germline V lookup: CDR1 ENHRY, CDR2 SYGVKD. Trimming removed 3 bases from V and 4 bases from J, with 6 bases in between. The CDR3 loop spans 12 amino acids. CDR3 in amino acids: CAISDQGYGYTF. The CDR3 DNA follows: TGTGCCATCAGTGACCAGGGCTATGGCTACACCTTC.

This clonotype was recorded many times. The rearrangement uses TRBV7-2 and TRBJ1-4, with D perhaps TRBD1 (6 bases). The V and J ends lost 6 bases and 1 base respectively, with 15 bases between them. The CDR3 contains 16 residues. Germline assignment: CDR1 SGHTA and CDR2 FQGNSA. In DNA form, the CDR3 reads TGTGCCAGCAGTCAACAGGGCGGCGGAACTAATGAAAAACTGTTTTTT. It codes for CASSQQGGGTNEKLFF.

This clonotype came up a few times. The chain carries TRBV6-5 and TRBJ1-5; possible D gene TRBD1, 5 bases. This CDR3 spans 20 amino acids. The ends were cut back, 8 bases at V and 6 bases at J, with 35 bases in the middle. Germline V CDR1 and CDR2: MNHEY, SVGAGI. The CDR3 nucleotides read TGTGCCAGCGCAAACTCGAGGTCTTTGCGGAATAACAGGCTCCCTCAGCCCCAGCATTTT. Protein sequence: CASANSRSLRNNRLPQPQHF.

The genes are TRBV7-3 and TRBJ2-2; TRBD2 aligns across 8 bases. V gave up 6 bases and J gave up 4 bases; unmatched junction bases: 10. The CDR3 contains 16 residues. Per the germline V gene, CDR1 is SGHTA and CDR2 is FQGTGA. CDR3 DNA: TGTGCCAGCAGTCCCGAGGCCAGCGGGGGCACCGGGGAGCTGTTTTTT. Protein product: CASSPEASGGTGELFF.

This clonotype has more than one count but fewer than ten. The gene calls are TRBV12-5 and TRBJ2-1; 7 positions match TRBD2. J lost 6 bases, V lost 6 bases, and 8 bases had no gene match. From germline, CDR1 is LGHNT and CDR2 FRNRAP. This CDR3 is built from 14 residues. The CDR3 spells CASGIGRDVNEQFF. The CDR3 DNA follows: TGTGCTAGTGGGATTGGGAGGGACGTCAATGAGCAGTTCTTC.